The rows below give T cell receptor beta chains drawn from one sample of a study of Ad26.COV2.S vaccination and SARS-CoV-2 variants. Clones were sequenced by immunoSEQ multiplex PCR, and TCRdb holds only the in-frame ones, with some missing. Among roughly 300,000 clones listed, 86% were seen once. The sample was peripheral blood, taken in a trial of Ad26.COV2.S vaccine versus placebo. These receptors originate from a person between 18 and 65 years old who received the Ad26.COV2.S COVID-19 vaccine or a placebo. CDR3s include the opening cysteine and the closing phenylalanine or tryptophan. A D gene is named only where the DNA matches it firmly. Not every row has a clone size; where given, it reads once, few, many or a size class.

D gene	V gene	J gene	clone size	CDR3 DNA	CDR3 protein
.	TRBV6-1	TRBJ1-2	.	TGTGCCAGCAGTGAAGGGCTCGGCGGCTACACCTTC	CASSEGLGGYTF
TRBD2	TRBV11-2	TRBJ2-1	.	TGTGCCAGCAGCTTAGATTTCAGAAGCGGGAGGGTCAATGAGCAGTTCTTC	CASSLDFRSGRVNEQFF
TRBD1	TRBV5-1	TRBJ2-7	.	TGCGCCAGCAGCTTACAGGGGGCCAAAAGCGAGCAGTACTTC	CASSLQGAKSEQYF
.	TRBV28	TRBJ1-2	.	TGTGCCAGCAGTTTAACCTATGGCTACACCTTC	CASSLTYGYTF
.	TRBV29-1	TRBJ2-3	.	TGCAGCGTTGAGGTGGGGGGAGGCACAGATACGCAGTATTTT	CSVEVGGGTDTQYF
TRBD1	TRBV28	TRBJ1-1	.	TGTGCCAGCAGGCCGGGACAGGGGAACACTGAAGCTTTCTTT	CASRPGQGNTEAFF
.	TRBV7-9	TRBJ1-2	.	TGTGCCAGCAGCTTACGCCGGCGGGGGGAAGTGTTCGGCTACACCTTC	CASSLRRRGEVFGYTF
.	TRBV30	TRBJ2-7	.	TGTGCCTGGAGAGGTCAGGTTCCCTTCCGCGAGCAGTACTTC	CAWRGQVPFREQYF
.	TRBV6-1	TRBJ1-1	.	TGTGCCAGCAGTGAACAACCCGGGGGGGGCAATGAAGCTTTCTTT	CASSEQPGGGNEAFF
TRBD1	TRBV19	TRBJ1-1	.	TGTGCCAGTAGGGACAGGTTTACCTCTGAAGCTTTCTTT	CASRDRFTSEAFF
.	TRBV28	TRBJ1-1	once	TGTGCCAGCAGTTTGGAACAGGCGAAGATGAACACTGAAGCTTTCTTT	CASSLEQAKMNTEAFF
.	TRBV4-2	TRBJ1-3	.	TGTGCCAGCAGCCGGCAGTCGAACTCTGGAAACACCATATATTTT	CASSRQSNSGNTIYF
TRBD2	TRBV19	TRBJ2-7	.	TGTGCCAGTAGTAGAGCGCTAGCGGGAGAGCAGTACTTC	CASSRALAGEQYF
.	TRBV24-1	TRBJ2-1	.	TGTGCCACCAGTGACCCTGTCCCGCCAGGGGAGGATGAGCAGTTCTTC	CATSDPVPPGEDEQFF
TRBD2	TRBV4-2	TRBJ2-2	few	TGTGCCAGCAGCCTAGCGGGAGGAAGGACCGGGGAGCTGTTTTTT	CASSLAGGRTGELFF
TRBD2	TRBV5-4	TRBJ2-2	.	TGTGCCAGCAGCCGTGGACTAGCGGCCCCCGGGGAGCTGTTTTTT	CASSRGLAAPGELFF
.	TRBV28	TRBJ2-7	.	TGTGCCAGCAGTTTCGAGGGCTGGATCTACGAGCAGTACTTC	CASSFEGWIYEQYF
TRBD2	TRBV5-1	TRBJ2-7	.	TGCGCCAGCAGCACCAAACTAGCGGGACTCTACGAGCAGTACTTC	CASSTKLAGLYEQYF
.	TRBV6-2/TRBV6-3	TRBJ1-1	.	TGTGCCAGCAGTTACTCGCCTAAGCCTGAAGCTTTCTTT	CASSYSPKPEAFF
.	TRBV24-1	TRBJ2-2	.	TGTGCCACCAGTGATTTGCCCGGGGCGTCCGGGGAGCTGTTTTTT	CATSDLPGASGELFF
TRBD1	TRBV19	TRBJ2-3	.	TGTGCCAGTAGTATAGGTACAGGGGGCAATCGGGGAGATACGCAGTATTTT	CASSIGTGGNRGDTQYF
TRBD2	TRBV4-3	TRBJ2-5	.	TGCGCCAGCAGCCAAGATTCAAGGGGACTAGCGGGACCAGAGACCCAGTACTTC	CASSQDSRGLAGPETQYF
TRBD1	TRBV19	TRBJ2-7	.	TGTGCCAGTAGTACTGGGACAGGGGGCGTGAGGCTGTACTTC	CASSTGTGGVRLYF
.	TRBV20-1	TRBJ1-5	.	TGCAGTGCTAGTACAGGTTACTATAGCAATCAGCCCCAGCATTTT	CSASTGYYSNQPQHF
.	TRBV5-4	TRBJ1-5	once	TGTGCCAGCAGATCACCGGGAGGATGTAGGCCCCAGCATTTT	CASRSPGGCRPQHF
TRBD2	TRBV7-2	TRBJ2-3	.	TGTGCCAGCAGCTCCCGACTAGCGGGGGGGCGGGATACGCAGTATTTT	CASSSRLAGGRDTQYF
TRBD2	TRBV28	TRBJ2-3	.	TGTGCCAGCAGTTTATACAGCGGGAGCGTAGATACGCAGTATTTT	CASSLYSGSVDTQYF
.	TRBV10-3	TRBJ1-1	.	TGTGCCATCACGGCTTCCCTAGGACGGGCCACTGAAGCTTTCTTT	CAITASLGRATEAFF
.	TRBV28	TRBJ1-4	.	TGTGCCAGCAGTTTTCTTAGTGACCTGTTTTTT	CASSFLSDLFF
TRBD1	TRBV4-2	TRBJ1-3	.	TGTGCCAGCAGCCGACAGGGTAACTCTGGAAACACCATATATTTT	CASSRQGNSGNTIYF
TRBD2	TRBV9	TRBJ2-7	.	TGTGCCAGCAGCGTATCGTGGGGGGGATTTGGCGAGCAGTACTTC	CASSVSWGGFGEQYF
TRBD1	TRBV19	TRBJ2-5	.	TGTGCCAGTAGTATAGGAGGTTGGACAGGGCGAGAGACCCAGTACTTC	CASSIGGWTGRETQYF
.	TRBV5-6	TRBJ2-1	.	TGTGCCAGCAGCCTGAGGACTCTCAATGAGCAGTTCTTC	CASSLRTLNEQFF
.	TRBV3-1/TRBV3-2	TRBJ2-1	.	TGTGCCAGCAGCCAACAGTCGGGTCCCAATGAGCAGTTCTTC	CASSQQSGPNEQFF
.	TRBV2	TRBJ2-7	.	TGTGCCACCGCGGGGGCAGGGGGCTCCTACGAGCAGTACTTC	CATAGAGGSYEQYF
.	TRBV5-1	TRBJ2-5	.	TGCGCCAGCAGCTTGGAAGGTTGGGAGACCCAGTACTTC	CASSLEGWETQYF
TRBD1	TRBV5-4	TRBJ1-1	once	TGTGCCAGCAGCTCGGCCCCCGGGACAGGGGACACTGAAGCTTTCTTT	CASSSAPGTGDTEAFF
.	TRBV9	TRBJ1-2	once	TGTGCCAGCAATCAGGGCACAAACTATGGCTACACCTTC	CASNQGTNYGYTF
.	TRBV13	TRBJ2-3	.	TGTGCCAGCAGCTTAGGTGTTGGAGGGTTTAGCGCCGAACACACAGATACGCAGTATTTT	CASSLGVGGFSAEHTDTQYF
.	TRBV19	TRBJ2-2	.	TGTGCCTCCGACAGGGAGGCCACCGGGGAGCTGTTTTTT	CASDREATGELFF
.	TRBV2	TRBJ2-1	.	TGTGCCAGCATACGACTAGGGCCTGGGGAGCAGTTCTTC	CASIRLGPGEQFF